This T cell receptor beta chain originates from a study of CD4 T cells in relation to SARS-CoV-2 and coronaviruses. Study summary: The negative reference was HIV-1 Nef peptide pool or peptide-free culture.

Here immunoSEQ multiplex PCR was the method, and the copy in TCRdb shows in-frame clones only, minus some. Of roughly 25,000 clones in the sample, over 65% are singletons; the top ten hold around a fifth. The CDR3 runs 15 residues. With V trimmed by 5 bases and J by 7 bases, 11 bases remained unmatched. Germline CDR1 and CDR2: SGHTA and FQGNSA. A remark on this clone: Antigen specificity is unknown.

Unexposed donor CD4+ T cells date from about 2011-2018, before the COVID-19 pandemic. The cells were cultured for about ten days before CD4+ T cells were isolated. As cell numbers allowed, unexposed-donor CD4+ T cells faced SARS-CoV-2 S/N and four cold-coronavirus spikes. The chain couples TRBV7-2 to TRBJ2-1, with TRBD2 matching over 7 bases. The specimen sequenced was CD4+ T cells from PBMCs, cultured in vitro. The receptor was derived from a human donor in good health. The CDR3 DNA is TGTGCCAGCAGCCGGGGCGCGGGAGAGGCAAATGAGCAGTTCTTC. It encodes CASSRGAGEANEQFF.